This T cell receptor beta chain was recorded in a study of post-analysis software for immune sequencing data. This clonotype occurred a few times. cDNA libraries of TCR beta carried unique molecular identifiers. Once about 0.95 to 10 million T cells were used, some 500,000 cDNA molecules resulted. TCRdb ran MiXCR on the PCR reads and lists one entry per CDR3 protein. The sample includes 350,000 to 450,000 distinct CDR3 sequences, less than 40% of them seen just once. The sequenced material came from blood. The TCR sequence derives from a girl aged 2-10 years with multiple sclerosis.

CDR3 coding DNA: TGCAGTGCTAACCAAGACGACACAGATACGCAGTATTTT. Translation: CSANQDDTDTQYF. The chain employs TRBV20-1 and TRBJ2-3; D gene uncertain. With 4 bases removed from V and 2 bases from J, the gap between germline ends came to 10 bases. Germline CDR1 reads DFQATT; CDR2 reads SNEGSKA (reference sequence). The CDR3 extends over 13 amino acids.